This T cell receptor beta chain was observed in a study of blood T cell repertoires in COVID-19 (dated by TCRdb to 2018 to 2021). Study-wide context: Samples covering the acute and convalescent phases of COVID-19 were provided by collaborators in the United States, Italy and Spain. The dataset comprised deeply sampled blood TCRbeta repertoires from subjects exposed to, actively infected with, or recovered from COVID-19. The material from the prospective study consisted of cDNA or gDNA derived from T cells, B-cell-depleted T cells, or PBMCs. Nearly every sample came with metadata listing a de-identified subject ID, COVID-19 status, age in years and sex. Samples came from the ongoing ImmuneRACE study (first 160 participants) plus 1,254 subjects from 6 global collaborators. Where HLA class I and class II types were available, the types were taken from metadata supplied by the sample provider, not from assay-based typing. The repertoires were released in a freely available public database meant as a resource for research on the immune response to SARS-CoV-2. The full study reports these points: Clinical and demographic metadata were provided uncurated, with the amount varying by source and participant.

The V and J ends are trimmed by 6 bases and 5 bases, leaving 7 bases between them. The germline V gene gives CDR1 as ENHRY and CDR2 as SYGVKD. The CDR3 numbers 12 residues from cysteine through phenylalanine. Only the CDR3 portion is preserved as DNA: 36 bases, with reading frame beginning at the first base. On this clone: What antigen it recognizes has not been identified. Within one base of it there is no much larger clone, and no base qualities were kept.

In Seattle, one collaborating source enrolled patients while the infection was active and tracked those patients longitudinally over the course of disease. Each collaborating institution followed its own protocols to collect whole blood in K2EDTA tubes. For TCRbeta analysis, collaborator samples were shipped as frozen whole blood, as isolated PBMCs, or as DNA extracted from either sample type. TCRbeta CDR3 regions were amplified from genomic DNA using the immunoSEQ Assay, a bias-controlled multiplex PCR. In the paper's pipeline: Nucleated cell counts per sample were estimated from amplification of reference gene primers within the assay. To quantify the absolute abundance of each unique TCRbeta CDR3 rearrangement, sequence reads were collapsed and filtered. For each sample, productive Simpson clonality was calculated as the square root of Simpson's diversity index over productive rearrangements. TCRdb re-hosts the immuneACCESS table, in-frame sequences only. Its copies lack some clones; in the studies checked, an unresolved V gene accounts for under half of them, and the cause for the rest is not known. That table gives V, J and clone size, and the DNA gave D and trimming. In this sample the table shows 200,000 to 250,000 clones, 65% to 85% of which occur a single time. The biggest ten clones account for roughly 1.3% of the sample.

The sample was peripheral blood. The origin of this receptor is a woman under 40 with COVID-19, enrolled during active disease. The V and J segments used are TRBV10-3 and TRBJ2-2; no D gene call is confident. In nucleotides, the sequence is TGTGCCATCAGCCTCCCGACCGGGGAGCTGTTTTTT. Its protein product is CAISLPTGELFF.